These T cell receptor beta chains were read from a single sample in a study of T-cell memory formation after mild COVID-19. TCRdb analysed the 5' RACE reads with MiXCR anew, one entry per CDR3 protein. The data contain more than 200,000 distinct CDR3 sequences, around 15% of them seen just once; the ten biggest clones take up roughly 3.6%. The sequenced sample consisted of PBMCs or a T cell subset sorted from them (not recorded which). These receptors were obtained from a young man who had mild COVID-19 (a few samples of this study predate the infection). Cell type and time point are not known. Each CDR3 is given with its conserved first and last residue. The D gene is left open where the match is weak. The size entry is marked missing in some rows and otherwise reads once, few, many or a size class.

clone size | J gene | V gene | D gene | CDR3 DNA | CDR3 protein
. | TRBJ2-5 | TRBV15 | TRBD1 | TGTGCCACCAGCAGGGACAGGGGGCTCCAAGAGACCCAGTACTTC | CATSRDRGLQETQYF
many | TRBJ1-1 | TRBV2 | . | TGTGCCAGCAGTGGGCCAGGGCGAACTGAAGCTTTCTTT | CASSGPGRTEAFF
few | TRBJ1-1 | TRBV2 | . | TGTGCCAGCACCCCGGGGGCTGAAGCTTTCTTT | CASTPGAEAFF
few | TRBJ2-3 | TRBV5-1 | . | TGCGCCAGCTCTGCATCCAGCGCTACACCAGATACGCAGTATTTT | CASSASSATPDTQYF
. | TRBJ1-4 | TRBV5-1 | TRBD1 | TGCGCCAGCAGCCAATCGGGACAGGGGGATGAAAAACTGTTTTTT | CASSQSGQGDEKLFF
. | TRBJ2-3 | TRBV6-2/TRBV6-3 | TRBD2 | TGTGCCAGCAGGCCCTCCGGGACTAGCCCCGCAGATACGCAGTATTTT | CASRPSGTSPADTQYF
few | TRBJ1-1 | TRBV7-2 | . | TGTGCCAGCAGCTTAGAACGGGTTGAGGCTGAAGCTTTCTTT | CASSLERVEAEAFF
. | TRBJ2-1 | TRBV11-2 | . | TGTGCCAGCAGTAACACTTACAATGAGCAGTTCTTC | CASSNTYNEQFF
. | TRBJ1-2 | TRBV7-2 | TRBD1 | TGTGCCAGCAGCCCGACAGGGGAGAATCTGAGGGGCTACACCTTC | CASSPTGENLRGYTF
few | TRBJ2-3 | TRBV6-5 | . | TGTGCCAGCAAGAATGGGGGGGCTTTGGGTACGCAGTATTTT | CASKNGGALGTQYF
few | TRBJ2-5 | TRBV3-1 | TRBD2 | TGTGCCAGCAGCTTAGCGGGGGGGCCATTAGAGACCCAGTACTTC | CASSLAGGPLETQYF
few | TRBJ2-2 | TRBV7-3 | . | TGTGCCAGCAGCTTTAATAACGACAGGAGGGCCGGGGAGCTGTTTTTT | CASSFNNDRRAGELFF
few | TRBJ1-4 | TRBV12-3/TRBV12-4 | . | TGTGCCAGCAGCAGGGTGGCAACTAATGAAAAACTGTTTTTT | CASSRVATNEKLFF
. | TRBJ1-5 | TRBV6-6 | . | TGTGCCAGCAGTTACAGCGATCAGCCCCAGCATTTT | CASSYSDQPQHF
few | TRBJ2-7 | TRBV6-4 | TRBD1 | TGTGCCAGCAGCGTTGAGCCGGGACAGGGCTACGAGCAGTACTTC | CASSVEPGQGYEQYF
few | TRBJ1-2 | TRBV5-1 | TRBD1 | TGCGCCAGCAGCCTCGGGACAGGCGGAGATTCTGGCTACACCTTC | CASSLGTGGDSGYTF
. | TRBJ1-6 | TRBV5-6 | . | TGTGCCAGCAGCAGGGGCTTCTATAATTCACCCCTCCACTTT | CASSRGFYNSPLHF
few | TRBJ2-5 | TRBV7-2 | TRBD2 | TGTGCCAGCAGCTCACCGGGACTAGGAGAGACCCAGTACTTC | CASSSPGLGETQYF
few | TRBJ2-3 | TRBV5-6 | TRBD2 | TGTGCCAGCAGCTCGGGACTAGCGGGTTACACAGATACGCAGTATTTT | CASSSGLAGYTDTQYF
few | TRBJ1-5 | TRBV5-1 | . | TGCGCCAGCAGCTTGGGGCCAAGGGTGGGGAATCAGCCCCAGCATTTT | CASSLGPRVGNQPQHF
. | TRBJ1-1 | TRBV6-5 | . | TGTGCCAGCAGCTATAGGGCAGGAGTTGAAGCTTTCTTT | CASSYRAGVEAFF
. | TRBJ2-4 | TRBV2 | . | TGTGCCAGCAGTGATGGGACACTACGCGGGGACATTCAGTACTTC | CASSDGTLRGDIQYF
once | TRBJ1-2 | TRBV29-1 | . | TGCAGCGTTGAAGAGGGAGGGCACTATGGCTACACCTTC | CSVEEGGHYGYTF
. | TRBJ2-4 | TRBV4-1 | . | TGCGCCAGCAGCCCGGACGCCACCAAAAACATTCAGTACTTC | CASSPDATKNIQYF
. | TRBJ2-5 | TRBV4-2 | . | TGTGCCAGCAGCCAAGGGGACTACCAAGAGACCCAGTACTTC | CASSQGDYQETQYF
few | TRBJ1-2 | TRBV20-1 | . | TGCAGTGCCGACAGGACCTATGGCTACACCTTC | CSADRTYGYTF
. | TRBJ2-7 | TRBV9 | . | TGTGCCAGCAGCGTTGGACAGACCTACGAGCAGTACTTC | CASSVGQTYEQYF
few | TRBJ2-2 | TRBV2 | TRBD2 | TGTGCCAGCAGTGAACCGGGACTAGCAGCCACCGGGGAGCTGTTTTTT | CASSEPGLAATGELFF
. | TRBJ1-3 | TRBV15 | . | TGTGCCACCAGCAGGCCCGGGAGCCTCTCTGGAAACACCATATATTTT | CATSRPGSLSGNTIYF
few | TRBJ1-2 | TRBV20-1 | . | TGCAGTGCTAGTTTCTCCCGGAGTGGCTACACCTTC | CSASFSRSGYTF
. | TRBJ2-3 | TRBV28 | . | TGTGCCAGCAGTACTGGTCGGGGGTTCACAGATACGCAGTATTTT | CASSTGRGFTDTQYF
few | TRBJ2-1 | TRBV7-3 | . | TGTGCCAGCAGCTTACAACCAGGGAATGAGCAGTTCTTC | CASSLQPGNEQFF
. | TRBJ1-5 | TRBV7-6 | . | TGTGCCAGCAGCTTAGGGGCAAGGAATCAGCCCCAGCATTTT | CASSLGARNQPQHF
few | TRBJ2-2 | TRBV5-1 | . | TGCGCCAGCAGCACCGGGGCGAACACCGGGGAGCTGTTTTTT | CASSTGANTGELFF
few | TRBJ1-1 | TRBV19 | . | TGTGCCAGTTCAGGGTGGAAGAACACTGAAGCTTTCTTT | CASSGWKNTEAFF
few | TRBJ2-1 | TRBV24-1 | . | TGTGCCACCAGTGATCCCTTACTGTGGGGCAATGAGCAGTTCTTC | CATSDPLLWGNEQFF
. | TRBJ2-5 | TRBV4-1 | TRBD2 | TGCGCCAGCAGCCCAGCTAGGTGGCCGGGACTAGCGGTTACTAGCTCTCAAGAGACCCAGTACTTC | CASSPARWPGLAVTSSQETQYF
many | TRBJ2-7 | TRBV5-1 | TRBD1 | TGCGCCAGCGCCGCTCAGGCAGGGGGTTTGTACGAGCAGTACTTC | CASAAQAGGLYEQYF
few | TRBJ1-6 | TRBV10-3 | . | TGTGCCATCAATCCAGAAGGGATTGCCAATTCACCCCTCCACTTT | CAINPEGIANSPLHF
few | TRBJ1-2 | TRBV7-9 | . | TGTGCCAGCAGCCCCCCGACCGCCAGACATGGCTACACCTTC | CASSPPTARHGYTF
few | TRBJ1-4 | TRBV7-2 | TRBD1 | TGTGCCAGCAGCAAACAGGGGGCGGAAAAACTGTTTTTT | CASSKQGAEKLFF
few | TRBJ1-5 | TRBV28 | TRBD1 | TGTGCCAGCAAAGCGGGGACAGTCAATCAGCCCCAGCATTTT | CASKAGTVNQPQHF
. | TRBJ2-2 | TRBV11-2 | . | TGTGCCAGCAGCTTAAGACTAGAGGGGGCCGGGGAGCTGTTTTTT | CASSLRLEGAGELFF
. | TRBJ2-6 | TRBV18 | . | TGTGCCAGCTCACCGAGCTCAGCGACCTCTGGGGCCAACGTCCTGACTTTC | CASSPSSATSGANVLTF
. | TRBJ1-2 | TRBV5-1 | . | TGCGCCAGCAGCTTGCAGGAAGTGGACTATGGCTACACCTTC | CASSLQEVDYGYTF
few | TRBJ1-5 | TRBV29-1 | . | TGCAGCGTCATGACAGGAGGCAATCAGCCCCAGCATTTT | CSVMTGGNQPQHF
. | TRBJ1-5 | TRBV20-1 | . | TGCAGTGCTAGTGCGACATTGGAGAGTCAGCCCCAGCATTTT | CSASATLESQPQHF
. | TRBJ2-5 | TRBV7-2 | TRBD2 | TGTGCCAGCAGCTTAGGAGTAGCTGGGGGGGGAGAGACCCAGTACTTC | CASSLGVAGGGETQYF
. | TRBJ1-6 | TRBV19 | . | TGTGCCAGTAGTATTAGAGATTATAATTCACCCCTCCACTTT | CASSIRDYNSPLHF
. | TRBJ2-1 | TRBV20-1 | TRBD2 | TGCAGTGCTAGAGATCCCACGACTAGCGGGGGTGGGCAGTTCTTC | CSARDPTTSGGGQFF
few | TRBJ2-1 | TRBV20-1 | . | TGCAGTGCTTACCAACACAATGAGCAGTTCTTC | CSAYQHNEQFF
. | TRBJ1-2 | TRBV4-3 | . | TGCGCCAGCAGCCAAGTCCGGACAGCCAACTATGGCTACACCTTC | CASSQVRTANYGYTF
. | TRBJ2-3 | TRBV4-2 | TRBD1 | TGTGCCAGCAGTCAATTAAACAGGGGGCAGGGGACAGATACGCAGTATTTT | CASSQLNRGQGTDTQYF
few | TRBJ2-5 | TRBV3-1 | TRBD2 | TGTGCCAGCAGCTCCCATAGCGGGGGGGCCGCAGAGACCCAGTACTTC | CASSSHSGGAAETQYF
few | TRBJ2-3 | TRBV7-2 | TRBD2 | TGTGCCAGCAGCTTCCTCGGGGGGACTAGCACAGATACGCAGTATTTT | CASSFLGGTSTDTQYF
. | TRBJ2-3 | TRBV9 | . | TGTGCCAGCAGCGTAGTGATGAGCGCAGATACGCAGTATTTT | CASSVVMSADTQYF
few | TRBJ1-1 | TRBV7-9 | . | TGTGCCAGCAATGTCATGAACACTGAAGCTTTCTTT | CASNVMNTEAFF
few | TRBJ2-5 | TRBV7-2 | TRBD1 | TGTGCCAGCAGCTTGAACAGGGGTACAGAGACCCAGTACTTC | CASSLNRGTETQYF